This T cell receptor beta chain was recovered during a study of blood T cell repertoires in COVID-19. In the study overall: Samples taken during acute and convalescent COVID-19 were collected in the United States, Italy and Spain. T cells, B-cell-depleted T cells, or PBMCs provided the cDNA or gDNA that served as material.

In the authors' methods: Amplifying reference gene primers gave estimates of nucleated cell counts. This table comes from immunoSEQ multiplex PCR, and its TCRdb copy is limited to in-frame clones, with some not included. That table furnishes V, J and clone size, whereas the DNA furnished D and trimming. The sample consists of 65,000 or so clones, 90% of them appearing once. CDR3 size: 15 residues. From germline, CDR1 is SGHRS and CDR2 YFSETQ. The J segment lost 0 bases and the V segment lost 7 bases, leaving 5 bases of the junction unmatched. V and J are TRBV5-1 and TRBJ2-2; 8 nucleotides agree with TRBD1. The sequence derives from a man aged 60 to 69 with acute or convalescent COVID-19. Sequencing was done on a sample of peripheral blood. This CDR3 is CASYQGAANTGELFF. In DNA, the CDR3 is TGCGCCAGCTATCAGGGGGCGGCGAACACCGGGGAGCTGTTTTTT.